A selection of T cell receptor beta chains follows, all from one sample in a study of CD8 T cells in ankylosing spondylitis. TCRdb ran MiXCR on the 5' RACE reads and lists one entry per CDR3 protein. The sample holds 200,000 to 250,000 distinct CDR3 sequences, roughly 24% seen once. Source material: blood, either unsorted or a sorted T cell fraction (not recorded which). These receptor sequences come from a male donor with ankylosing spondylitis or in good health (not recorded which). The CDR3 runs from the conserved cysteine through the conserved F or W. A D gene is named only where the DNA matches it firmly. Only some rows state a clone size, as once, few, many or a class for expanded clones.

d_gene	v_gene	j_gene	abundance	CDR3nt	CDR3aa
-	TRBV5-1	TRBJ1-4	many	TGCGCCAGCAGCTTCACCGGACAGAGGGAAGAAAAACTGTTTTTT	CASSFTGQREEKLFF
-	TRBV6-1	TRBJ1-5	few	TGTGCCAGCAGTGCACAGGGTCCCAATCAGCCCCAGCATTTT	CASSAQGPNQPQHF
-	TRBV7-2	TRBJ2-7	-	TGTGCCAGCAGCTTAAAGGGACTGACCTCCTACGAGCAGTACTTC	CASSLKGLTSYEQYF
-	TRBV20-1	TRBJ2-7	-	TGCAGTGCTAGAGATATAGGAACCTACGAGCAGTACTTC	CSARDIGTYEQYF
-	TRBV5-1	TRBJ2-3	few	TGCGCCAGCAGCTTGGCCGGAGGATCTAGCGGCACAGATACGCAGTATTTT	CASSLAGGSSGTDTQYF
TRBD2	TRBV20-1	TRBJ2-7	-	TGCAGTTCTAACATTCTAGCGGGAGACCCCTCCTACGAGCAGTACTTC	CSSNILAGDPSYEQYF
-	TRBV6-5	TRBJ2-1	few	TGTGCCAGCAGTTACTTGAGGGGTTACTCCTACAATGAGCAGTTCTTC	CASSYLRGYSYNEQFF
TRBD1	TRBV6-5	TRBJ2-3	many	TGTGCCAGCAGTTACGGACCCCCGGGACAGGCGGCAGATACGCAGTATTTT	CASSYGPPGQAADTQYF
-	TRBV4-2	TRBJ1-2	many	TGTGCCAGCAGCCAAGCTTCTCAGGGTCGGTATGGCTACACCTTC	CASSQASQGRYGYTF
-	TRBV29-1	TRBJ2-7	-	TGCAGCGTCCGATGGCGGAGCAATCCCTACGAGCAGTACTTC	CSVRWRSNPYEQYF
-	TRBV7-2	TRBJ2-3	many	TGTGCCAGCAGCTTAGCGGCTGGGCAGGAGATTAGCACAGATACGCAGTATTTT	CASSLAAGQEISTDTQYF
TRBD1	TRBV4-1	TRBJ2-7	few	TGCGCCAGCAGCCAAGCCGTGGACAGGGGAGCCTACGAGCAGTACTTC	CASSQAVDRGAYEQYF
-	TRBV18	TRBJ1-6	many	TGTGCCAGCTCACCGGGGGGCGATCGGTCACCCCTCCACTTT	CASSPGGDRSPLHF
TRBD1	TRBV6-2/TRBV6-3	TRBJ1-1	many	TGTGCCAGCAGTTATCGGACAGGGGGCTCGTATACTGAAGCTTTCTTT	CASSYRTGGSYTEAFF
TRBD2	TRBV27	TRBJ2-2	many	TGTGCCAGCAGTTATGGACTAGCGGGAGGTTTTAACACCGGGGAGCTGTTTTTT	CASSYGLAGGFNTGELFF
TRBD2	TRBV20-1	TRBJ2-3	-	TGCAGTGCTAGCTCGGGAGGAATCTTACAGTATTTT	CSASSGGILQYF
-	TRBV9	TRBJ2-2	many	TGTGCCAGCAGCGTAGAAACCCGCGCGAACACCGGGGAGCTGTTTTTT	CASSVETRANTGELFF